Listed here is a single T cell receptor beta chain. Individual cDNA molecules received unique molecular identifiers. Using its own MiXCR run on the 5' RACE reads, TCRdb lists one record per CDR3 protein. The data show tens of thousands of distinct CDR3 sequences, with 6% to 8.5% seen just once and 3% to 4% held by the top ten. This record comes from a study of early T cells in non-severe SARS-CoV-2 infection. Germline V gives CDR1 SGHVS, CDR2 FNYEAQ. Trimming cost V 5 bases and J 7 bases; bases outside gene matches: 10. The CDR3 consists of 15 residues. This chain uses TRBV7-6 with TRBJ2-1; TRBD2 matches 8 bases. Sequenced sample: whole blood. The clonotype was recovered from an adult who was a healthcare worker with PCR-confirmed SARS-CoV-2 infection or an uninfected control (not recorded which). The CDR3, as DNA: TGTGCCAGCAGCCAAAGGGCTAGCGGGTGGAATGAGCAGTTCTTC. Translating it yields CASSQRASGWNEQFF.